This T cell receptor beta chain is drawn from a study of identifying expanded T cells in peripheral blood. Assay: immunoSEQ multiplex PCR; the TCRdb copy retains only in-frame clones and omits some. This table has about 110,000 clones, roughly 90% appearing once. CDR1 and CDR2 from the germline V gene are MDHEN and SYDVKM. The CDR3 totals 14 residues. Trimming took off 7 bases at V and 2 bases at J, with 15 bases between the two ends. The TCR sequence derives from a person aged 18 to 75 in good health. The chain carries TRBV28 and TRBJ2-7, with a weak D call TRBD2 (7 bases). Specimen: blood. CDR3 protein: CASTLGGHTYEQYF. CDR3 in DNA: TGTGCCAGCACACTCGGGGGGCACACCTACGAGCAGTACTTC.